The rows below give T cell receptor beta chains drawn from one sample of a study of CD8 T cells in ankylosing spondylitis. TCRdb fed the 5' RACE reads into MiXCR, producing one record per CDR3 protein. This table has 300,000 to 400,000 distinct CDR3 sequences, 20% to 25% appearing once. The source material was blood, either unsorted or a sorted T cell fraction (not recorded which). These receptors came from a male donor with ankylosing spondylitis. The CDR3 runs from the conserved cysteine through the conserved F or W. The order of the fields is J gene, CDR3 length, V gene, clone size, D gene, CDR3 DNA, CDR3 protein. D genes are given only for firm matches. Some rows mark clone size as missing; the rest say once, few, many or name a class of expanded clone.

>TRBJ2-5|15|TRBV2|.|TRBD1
TGTGCCAGCAGTCTGGGACAGGGGGCTGGAGAGACCCAGTACTTC
CASSLGQGAGETQYF
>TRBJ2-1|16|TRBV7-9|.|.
TGTGCCAGCAGCTTAGGTCATGGGACCAGATACAATGAGCAGTTCTTC
CASSLGHGTRYNEQFF
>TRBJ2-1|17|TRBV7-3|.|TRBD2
TGTGCCAGCAGCTTCATGGGCGGGAGCGGGTTCGACAATGAGCAGTTCTTC
CASSFMGGSGFDNEQFF
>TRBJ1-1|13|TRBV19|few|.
TGTGCCAGTAGTATAGCCCGCCTCACTGAAGCTTTCTTT
CASSIARLTEAFF
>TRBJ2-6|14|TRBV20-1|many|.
TGCAGTGCCCCGCGTGACTCTGGGGCCAACGTCCTGACTTTC
CSAPRDSGANVLTF
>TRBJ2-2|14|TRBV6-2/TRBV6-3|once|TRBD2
TGTGCCAGCAGCGGTAGCGGGACGGGCGGGGAGCTGTTTTTT
CASSGSGTGGELFF
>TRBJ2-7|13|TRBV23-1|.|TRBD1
TGCGCCAGCGGGACAGGGGGCGTGTACGAGCAGTACTTC
CASGTGGVYEQYF
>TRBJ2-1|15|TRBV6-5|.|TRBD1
TGTGCCAGCAGTTACGGGACAGGGGTTTACAATGAGCAGTTCTTC
CASSYGTGVYNEQFF
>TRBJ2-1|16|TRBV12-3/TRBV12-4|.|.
TGTGCCAGCAGCTTTGCGGAGGGCCGCCCCTACAATGAGCAGTTCTTC
CASSFAEGRPYNEQFF
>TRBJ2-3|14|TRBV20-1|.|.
TGCAGTGCTAGTATTGGGGGGACCACAGATACGCAGTATTTT
CSASIGGTTDTQYF
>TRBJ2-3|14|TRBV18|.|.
TGTGCCAGCTCACCACCAGCCCTGGCAGATACGCAGTATTTT
CASSPPALADTQYF
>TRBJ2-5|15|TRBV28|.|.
TGTGCCAGCAGTTTAGGCCCAGGACCAGAAGGGACCCAGTACTTC
CASSLGPGPEGTQYF
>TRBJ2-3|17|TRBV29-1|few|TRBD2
TGCAGCGTTGAACAGGGAGGACTAGCGGGACCCACAGATACGCAGTATTTT
CSVEQGGLAGPTDTQYF
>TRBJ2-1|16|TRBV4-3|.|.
TGCGCCAGCAGCCGGGCGATTGATCTCTCCTACAATGAGCAGTTCTTC
CASSRAIDLSYNEQFF
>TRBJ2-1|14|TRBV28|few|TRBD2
TGTGCCAGCAGTTTTGGGACTAGCGGCGGTGAGCAGTTCTTC
CASSFGTSGGEQFF
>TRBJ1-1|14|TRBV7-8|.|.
TGTGCCAGCAGCTTAGCGGGACGGGGCACTGAAGCTTTCTTT
CASSLAGRGTEAFF
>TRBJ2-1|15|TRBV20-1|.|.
TGCAGTGCTGCGAGGGAGTTTAGCTCCTACAATGAGCAGTTCTTC
CSAAREFSSYNEQFF
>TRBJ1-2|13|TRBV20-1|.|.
TGCAGTGCTAGACTGCCGCTCGAATATGGCTACACCTTC
CSARLPLEYGYTF
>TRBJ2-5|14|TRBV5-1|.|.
TGCGCCAGCAGCTTGGGGAGAGCGGATGAGACCCAGTACTTC
CASSLGRADETQYF
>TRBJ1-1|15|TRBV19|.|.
TGTGCCAGTAGTACTTCCTTCGGGCAGGGCACTGAAGCTTTCTTT
CASSTSFGQGTEAFF
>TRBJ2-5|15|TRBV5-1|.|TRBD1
TGCGCCAGCAGCTTAGAAACAGGGGGCCGGGAGACCCAGTACTTC
CASSLETGGRETQYF
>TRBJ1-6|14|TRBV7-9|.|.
TGTGCCAGCAGCACAGAACAGGAAAATTCACCCCTCCACTTT
CASSTEQENSPLHF
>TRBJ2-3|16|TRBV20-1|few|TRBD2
TGCAGTGCTGGAGTAGCGGGAGCAGCTGGCACAGATACGCAGTATTTT
CSAGVAGAAGTDTQYF
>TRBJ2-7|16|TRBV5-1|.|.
TGCGCCAGCAAACCGGGGGACAGCAGAAGCTCCTACGAGCAGTACTTC
CASKPGDSRSSYEQYF
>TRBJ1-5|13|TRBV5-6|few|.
TGTGCCAGCAGCTATACGGGAAGGCAGCCCCAGCATTTT
CASSYTGRQPQHF
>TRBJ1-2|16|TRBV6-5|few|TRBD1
TGTGCCAGCAGTAACCTCCCGGGACAGGGGACCTATGGCTACACCTTC
CASSNLPGQGTYGYTF
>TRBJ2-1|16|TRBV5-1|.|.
TGCGCCAGCAGCTTGGTTAATCGACTCTCCTACAATGAGCAGTTCTTC
CASSLVNRLSYNEQFF
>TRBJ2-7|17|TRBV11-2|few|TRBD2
TGTGCCAGCAGCCCAGTCCCGGGACTAGCGGGTTCCTACGAGCAGTACTTC
CASSPVPGLAGSYEQYF
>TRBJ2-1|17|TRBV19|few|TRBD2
TGTGCCAGTAGTATAGGCTTCGCTAGCGGGGGATACAATGAGCAGTTCTTC
CASSIGFASGGYNEQFF
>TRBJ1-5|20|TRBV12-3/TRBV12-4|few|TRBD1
TGTGCCAGCAGTTTAGCTCTTGGGCAGGGGGCATTGATTAGCAATCAGCCCCAGCATTTT
CASSLALGQGALISNQPQHF
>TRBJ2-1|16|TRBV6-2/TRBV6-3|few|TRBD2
TGTGCCAGCAGTTACTCAGGGCGGGGGGGACACAATGAGCAGTTCTTC
CASSYSGRGGHNEQFF
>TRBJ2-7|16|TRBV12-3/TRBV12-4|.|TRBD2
TGTGCCAGCAGTGTCCATAGCGGGAGGGCCGGGTACGAGCAGTACTTC
CASSVHSGRAGYEQYF
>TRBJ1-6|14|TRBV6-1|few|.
TGTGCCAGCGGAGGACGTTCCCATAATTCACCCCTCCACTTT
CASGGRSHNSPLHF
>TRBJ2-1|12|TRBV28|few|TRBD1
TGTGCCAGCACCCAGGGGGTTACTGAGCAGTTCTTC
CASTQGVTEQFF
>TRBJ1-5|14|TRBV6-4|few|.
TGTGCCAGCAGTGAGGGTGGGGGCAATCAGCCCCAGCATTTT
CASSEGGGNQPQHF
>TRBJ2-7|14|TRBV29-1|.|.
TGCAGCGTGGTACGGGACGGCCCGCTCTACGAGCAGTACTTC
CSVVRDGPLYEQYF
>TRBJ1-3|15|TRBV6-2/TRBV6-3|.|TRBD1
TGTGCCAGCAGGACTCCGGGACAGAGTGGAAACACCATATATTTT
CASRTPGQSGNTIYF
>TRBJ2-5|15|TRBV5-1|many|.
TGCGCCAGCAGCTTACTCCCGACTGTTCAAGAGACCCAGTACTTC
CASSLLPTVQETQYF
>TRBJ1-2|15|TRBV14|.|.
TGTGCCAGCAGCCACGGGGGACCGCGGGCCTATGGCTACACCTTC
CASSHGGPRAYGYTF
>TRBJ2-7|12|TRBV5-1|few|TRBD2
TGCGCCAGCAGCGCCGGGGGGGACGAGCAGTACTTC
CASSAGGDEQYF
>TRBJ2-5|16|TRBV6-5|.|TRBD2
TGTGCCAGCAGTTACTCGGGGAGGGGTCTGGGAGAGACCCAGTACTTC
CASSYSGRGLGETQYF
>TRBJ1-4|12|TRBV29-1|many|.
TGCAGCGTGGACGTCCAGGATGAAAAACTGTTTTTT
CSVDVQDEKLFF
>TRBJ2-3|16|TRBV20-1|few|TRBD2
TGCAGTGCTTTTATACTAGGAGCGGGAGGGTTTCGTCCGCAGTATTTT
CSAFILGAGGFRPQYF
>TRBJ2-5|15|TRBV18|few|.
TGTGCCACCAAGGACAGAAATACCGTCCAAGAGACCCAGTACTTC
CATKDRNTVQETQYF
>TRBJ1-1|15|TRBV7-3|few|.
TGTGCCAGCAGCCTCGCCGGGACCCAGCAGACTGAAGCTTTCTTT
CASSLAGTQQTEAFF
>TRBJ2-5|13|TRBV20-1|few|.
TGCAGTGCTAGAGACAGAATTCCAATTACCCAGTACTTC
CSARDRIPITQYF
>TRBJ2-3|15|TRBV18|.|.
TGTGCCAGCTCACCAGACAGGTCGTACACAGATACGCAGTATTTT
CASSPDRSYTDTQYF
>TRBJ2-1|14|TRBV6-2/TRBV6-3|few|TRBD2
TGTGCCAGTAACCGGGGAGGGTCCTACAATGAGCAGTTCTTC
CASNRGGSYNEQFF
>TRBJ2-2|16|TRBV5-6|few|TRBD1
TGTGCCAGCAGCGAACTTCCGGGACAGGGACCCGGGGAGCTGTTTTTT
CASSELPGQGPGELFF
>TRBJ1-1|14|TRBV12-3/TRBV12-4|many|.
TGTGCCAGCAGGACCTTCAGTGGGAACACTGAAGCTTTCTTT
CASRTFSGNTEAFF
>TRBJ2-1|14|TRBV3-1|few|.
TGTGCCAGCAGCCAATTCGCTAGCGACAATGAGCAGTTCTTC
CASSQFASDNEQFF
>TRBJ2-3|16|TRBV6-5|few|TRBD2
TGTGCCAGCAGTTACGCCGGGGTAGCGGGGACAGATACGCAGTATTTT
CASSYAGVAGTDTQYF
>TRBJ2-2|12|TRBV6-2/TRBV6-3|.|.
TGTGCCAGCAGTTGGACAAGCGGGGAGCTGTTTTTT
CASSWTSGELFF
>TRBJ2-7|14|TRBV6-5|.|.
TGTGCCAGCAGTTACTCAACTAGGGGCTGGGAGCAGTACTTC
CASSYSTRGWEQYF
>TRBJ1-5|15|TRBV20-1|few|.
TGCAGTGCTAGAGAATCACTGGGGCCCGATCAGCCCCAGCATTTT
CSARESLGPDQPQHF
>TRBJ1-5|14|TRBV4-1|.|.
TGCGCCAGCAGCCAATACAGAGAAAAACAGCCCCAGCATTTT
CASSQYREKQPQHF
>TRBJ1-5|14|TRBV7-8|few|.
TGTGCCAGCAGCTTATCCCCCCGGGGTCAGCCCCAGCATTTT
CASSLSPRGQPQHF
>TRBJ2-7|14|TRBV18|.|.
TGTGCCAGCTCACGGAACGGTTGGGCAGTCGAGCAGTACTTC
CASSRNGWAVEQYF
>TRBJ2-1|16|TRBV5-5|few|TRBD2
TGTGCCAGCAGCTTGGAAGGACTAGCGGGCTACAATGAGCAGTTCTTC
CASSLEGLAGYNEQFF